What follows are 15 T cell receptor beta chains derived from one specimen sequenced in a study of vaccination and CD4 T cells after COVID-19. Their antigen targets remain unknown. An Oncomine TCR Beta short-read assay was used to sequence the DNA from cultured CD4+ T cells. Via MiXCR, TCRdb re-called the PCR reads, giving one row per CDR3 protein. The profile shows about 12,000 distinct CDR3 sequences, around 50% of them singletons. Indicated treatment: roughly nine-day PBMC culture with coronavirus spike peptide pools or control peptides (ViraFEST assay). Sequenced input: CD4+ T cells from blood, cultured in vitro. All receptors derive from a human donor who had recovered from COVID-19.

The rearrangement links TRBV28 to TRBJ1-2; D perhaps matches TRBD1 (5 bases). CDR1 and CDR2 (germline): MDHEN, SYDVKM. The CDR3 loop spans 15 amino acids. V was trimmed by 4 bases and J by 0 bases, leaving 12 bases between them. The CDR3 DNA follows: TGTGCCAGCAGTTCCCCCTGGGGCACTAACTATGGCTACACCTTC. Translation: CASSSPWGTNYGYTF.

The V and J genes are TRBV2 and TRBJ2-3, with TRBD2 matching 14 bases. Per the germline V gene, CDR1 is SNHLY and CDR2 is FYNNEI. Trimming at V came to 6 bases and at J to 1 base, leaving 6 bases not matched to a gene. The CDR3 extends over 17 amino acids. CDR3 loop: CASRGGTSGSGTDTQYF. In DNA, the CDR3 is TGTGCCAGCAGGGGGGGGACTAGCGGGAGCGGCACAGATACGCAGTATTTT.

J is TRBJ1-3 and V is TRBV28, with D tentatively TRBD1 (6 bases). V was clipped by 5 bases and J by 3 bases, with 17 bases between them. Germline loops: CDR1 MDHEN, CDR2 SYDVKM. There are 16 residues in the CDR3. The CDR3 is CASSRGQYRFGNTIYF. As DNA, the CDR3 is TGTGCCAGCAGTCGAGGACAGTATCGTTTTGGAAACACCATATATTTT. The entire variable domain, with the rest obtained from reference TRBV28 and TRBJ1-3, is as follows: DVKVTQSSRYLVKRTGEKVFLECVQDMDHENMFWYRQDPGLGLRLIYFSYDVKMKEKGDIPEGYSVSREKKERFSLILESASTNQTSMYLCASSRGQYRFGNTIYFGEGSWLTVV.

Only a few counts were recorded for this clonotype. The rearrangement uses TRBV6-5 and TRBJ1-1, with no clear D. Germline CDR1 MNHEY, CDR2 SVGAGI. The CDR3 has 14 residues. With 0 bases removed from V and 11 bases from J, the gap between germline ends came to 16 bases. The CDR3 DNA reads as TGTGCCAGCAGTTACTCGACGGCGTCAGTTAGGGCTTTCTTT. Its translation: CASSYSTASVRAFF.

V gene TRBV19 combines with J gene TRBJ2-1; 9 bases fit TRBD2. This CDR3 is 13 amino acids long. Trimming cost V 7 bases and J 8 bases; bases outside gene matches: 6. Germline CDR1 and CDR2: LNHDA and SQIVND (reference sequence). The CDR3 DNA sequence: TGTGCCAGTACCTCGACTAGCGGAGATGAGCAGTTCTTC. Translated: CASTSTSGDEQFF.

The rearrangement joins TRBV5-1 to TRBJ2-2; 7 bases align to TRBD1. J gave up 6 bases and V 4 bases, and 9 bases lay outside the gene matches. Germline CDR1 SGHRS, CDR2 YFSETQ. CDR3 size: 15 residues. CDR3 sequence: CASSQRSTGAGELFF. CDR3 DNA sequence: TGCGCCAGCAGCCAGAGAAGTACAGGGGCCGGGGAGCTGTTTTTT. Looking up the rest from reference TRBV5-1 and TRBJ2-2 gives the full variable domain: KAGVTQTPRYLIKTRGQQVTLSCSPISGHRSVSWYQQTPGQGLQFLFEYFSETQRNKGNFPGRFSGRQFSNSRSEMNVSTLELGDSALYLCASSQRSTGAGELFFGEGSRLTVL.

As for this clonotype: The germline gene is not matched at one end of the junction; a read error may be the cause. The genes are TRBV19 and TRBJ1-3; D unresolved. Per the germline V gene, CDR1 is LNHDA and CDR2 is SQIVND (reference sequence). The CDR3 is 16 residues long. CDR3 loop: CASSRRAYTSGNIIYF. For the CDR3, the DNA is TGTGCCAGTAGCAGAAGAGCATACACCTCTGGAAACATCATATATTTT.

This clonotype was detected only a few times. The chain links TRBV11-3 to TRBJ1-1; D is unclear. The V end was cut by 3 bases, the J end by 0 bases, with 5 bases between. Germline CDR1 SGHNT, CDR2 YENEEA. CDR3 length: 13 amino acids. The CDR3 is CASSLRVNTEAFF. In DNA form, the CDR3 reads TGTGCCAGCAGCTTGAGAGTGAACACTGAAGCTTTCTTT.

The chain has TRBV6-1 and TRBJ2-3; 9 bases map to TRBD1. The germline CDR1 and CDR2 sequences are MNHNS and SASEGT. The CDR3 is 17 amino acids. With V trimmed by 6 bases and J by 3 bases, 13 bases remained unmatched. CDR3 DNA sequence: TGTGCCAGCAGCGTGATAGGACAGGGGTTAAGGACAGATACGCAGTATTTT. It yields the protein CASSVIGQGLRTDTQYF.

On this clonotype: Germline and junction disagree at one end, which may indicate a read error. CDR3 in amino acids: CASSDSGQGNEQYF. As DNA, the CDR3 is TGTGCCAGCAGTGACTCGGGACAGGGAAACGAGCAGTACTTC. The chain employs TRBV6-5 and TRBJ2-7; 9 bases match TRBD1. The CDR3 covers 14 residues. Germline V gene sequence: CDR1 MNHEY, CDR2 SVGAGI.

The V and J genes are TRBV27 and TRBJ1-5; 8 bases match TRBD1. J gave up 6 bases and V 3 bases, and 4 bases lay outside the gene matches. CDR1 is MNHEY, CDR2 SMNVEV, per germline (reference sequence). CDR3 length equals 14 residues. The CDR3 nucleotides are TGTGCCAGCAGTTTTTCAGGGGGCGGTCAGCCCCAGCATTTT. Protein: CASSFSGGGQPQHF.

The chain carries TRBV21-1 and TRBJ2-2; whether TRBD2, the table's D call, matches the DNA was not checked. TRBV21-1 constitutes a pseudogene. The CDR3 is made up of 17 amino acids. The CDR3 sequence: CASSKGSGRAYTGELFF. CDR3 nucleotide sequence: TGTGCCAGCAGCAAAGGTAGCGGGAGGGCCTACACCGGGGAGCTGTTTTTT.

This clonotype occurred a few times. The chain employs TRBV21-1 and TRBJ2-7; TRBD1, the table's D call, was not compared with the DNA. TRBV21-1 corresponds to a pseudogene. This CDR3 is 16 amino acids long. The CDR3 DNA is TGTGCCAGCAGTAAGAGAGTGTCCTGGGGTTCGTTCGAGCAGTACTTC. Its translation: CASSKRVSWGSFEQYF.

This chain joins TRBV20-1 and TRBJ2-6, with a weak D call TRBD2 (6 bases). Germline values: CDR1 DFQATT, CDR2 SNEGSKA (reference sequence). Trimming removed 5 bases from V and 2 bases from J, with 13 bases in between. The length of the CDR3 is 15 residues. CDR3 loop: CSAVSGGTGANVLTF. CDR3 DNA: TGCAGTGCTGTCAGCGGAGGGACTGGGGCCAACGTCCTGACTTTC.

The chain combines TRBV27 with TRBJ1-4, with 7 positions matching TRBD1. The germline V gene has CDR1 MNHEY and CDR2 SMNVEV (reference sequence). This CDR3 has 16 amino acids. J lost 3 bases, V lost 5 bases, and 9 bases had no gene match. The CDR3 DNA is TGTGCCAGCAGTACCTACGAGGGACAGTCTAATGAAAAACTGTTTTTT. Translation: CASSTYEGQSNEKLFF.